This TCR beta chain was observed in a study of T-cell memory formation after mild COVID-19. Study-level points and caveats: Pre-infection memory held some responding clones, suggesting pre-existing cross-reactive T cells responded.

This clonotype was counted many times. What it binds is unknown. V lost 5 bases, J lost 0 bases, and 6 bases stayed unmatched. CDR1 SGHTA and CDR2 FQGNSA come from the germline V gene. The length of the CDR3 is 15 residues. With constant-segment primers, 5'RACE yielded cDNA libraries of TCR alpha and TCR beta that carried sample barcodes and UMIs. MiXCR, applied by TCRdb to the 5' RACE reads, yields one record per CDR3 protein. This sample has more than 35,000 distinct CDR3 sequences, with about 6.1% found just once. The J gene is TRBJ1-1, the V gene TRBV7-2; 7 bases align to TRBD1. The clonotype was recovered from an adult who had mild COVID-19 (a few samples of this study predate the infection). Cell type and time point are not known. What was sequenced was PBMCs or a T cell subset sorted from them (not recorded which). CDR3 loop: CASSKRTGLNTEAFF. The CDR3 DNA reads as TGTGCCAGCAGCAAAAGGACAGGTTTGAACACTGAAGCTTTCTTT.